The 16 T cell receptor beta chains in this list originate from one sample, sequenced in a study of control samples from healthy donors and cancer patients. Profiling relied on immunoSEQ multiplex PCR, and the TCRdb table lists in-frame clones only, not all of them. Here the sample spans about 130,000 clones, about 90% being singletons. Sequenced material: blood. The receptors stem from a man aged 18-30 years in good health.

The gene calls are TRBV2 and TRBJ1-2; D might be TRBD1 (5 bases). This CDR3 spans 18 amino acids. Germline CDR1 reads SNHLY; CDR2 reads FYNNEI. V was pared by 0 bases and J by 1 base, with 18 bases between. The CDR3 region has the DNA TGTGCCAGCAGTGAAGCCCGGGTGGGGGGGTGGAGTAACTATGGCTACACCTTC. It is translated as CASSEARVGGWSNYGYTF. Combining the CDR3 with reference TRBV2 and TRBJ1-2 gives the whole variable domain EPEVTQTPSHQVTQMGQEVILRCVPISNHLYFYWYRQILGQKVEFLVSFYNNEISEKSEIFDDQFSVERPDGSNFTLKIRSTKLEDSAMYFCASSEARVGGWSNYGYTFGSGTRLTVV.

This clone was recorded a few times. The chain carries TRBV5-6 and TRBJ2-7; D not certain. The CDR3 contains 14 residues. Germline V CDR1 and CDR2: SGHDT, YYEEEE. Deletions cut 0 bases from V and 2 bases from J, with 9 bases between. The CDR3 region is CASSLVYQPYEQYF. CDR3 in DNA: TGTGCCAGCAGCTTGGTCTACCAGCCCTACGAGCAGTACTTC.

The J gene is TRBJ2-1, the V gene TRBV6-5; the D gene is possibly TRBD2 (6 bases). CDR1 MNHEY and CDR2 SVGAGI come from the germline V gene. Trimming cost V 6 bases and J 6 bases, with 15 bases left between them. There are 14 residues in the CDR3. The CDR3 protein is CASRESEGPNEQFF. CDR3 in DNA: TGTGCCAGCAGAGAGTCGGAGGGTCCCAATGAGCAGTTCTTC.

The chain carries TRBV12-5 and TRBJ1-5; no clear D gene. The CDR3 spans 14 residues. V lost 0 bases to trimming and J lost 0 bases, with 3 bases between them. The germline gives CDR1 LGHNT, CDR2 FRNRAP. The CDR3 loop reads CASGLVGSNQPQHF. The CDR3, as DNA: TGTGCTAGTGGTTTGGTAGGTAGCAATCAGCCCCAGCATTTT.

This clone was observed once. This rearrangement joins TRBV30 to TRBJ2-5, with 7 bases matching TRBD2. From germline, CDR1 is GTSNPN and CDR2 SVGIG (reference sequence). This CDR3 contains 15 residues. Unmatched junction bases numbered 11, after V lost 7 bases and J lost 0 bases. CDR3 bases: TGTGCCTTGAACTCGGGACTACCGTACCAAGAGACCCAGTACTTC. This gives the protein CALNSGLPYQETQYF.

The rearrangement joins TRBV7-2 to TRBJ1-1; TRBD1 aligns across 10 bases. The germline gives CDR1 SGHTA, CDR2 FQGNSA. The CDR3 runs 12 residues. Trimming at V came to 7 bases and at J to 10 bases, leaving 6 bases not matched to a gene. The chain's CDR3 is CASTLGQGRAFF. The CDR3 nucleotides read TGTGCCAGCACCTTGGGACAGGGGAGAGCTTTCTTT.

The sample holds one count of this clone. The V call is TRBV19, the J call TRBJ2-3; D might be TRBD1 or TRBD2, each matching 5 bases. Germline V gene lookup returns CDR1 LNHDA and CDR2 SQIVND (reference sequence). V was pared by 5 bases and J by 1 base, with 16 bases between. CDR3 length: 16 residues. CDR3 region: CASSVGPTLGTDTQYF. The CDR3 nucleotides read TGTGCCAGTAGTGTGGGACCGACGCTGGGCACAGATACGCAGTATTTT.

This clone was counted only a few times. The chain employs TRBV5-6 and TRBJ1-1; tentatively, D is TRBD1 (6 bases). Germline V lookup: CDR1 SGHDT, CDR2 YYEEEE. Trimming cost V 0 bases and J 6 bases, with 15 bases left between them. The CDR3 sequence is 15 residues long. The CDR3 nucleotides are TGTGCCAGCAGCTTGGTACCAGGGGTGAAGGCTGAAGCTTTCTTT. Translated, it gives CASSLVPGVKAEAFF.

The chain recombines TRBV6-5 with TRBJ2-7; 13 bases align to TRBD2. Germline CDR1 and CDR2: MNHEY and SVGAGI. Trimming took 3 bases from V and 6 from J; bases not matched to a gene: 2. This CDR3 is 14 amino acids long. The CDR3 coding sequence is TGTGCCAGCAGTTATACTAGCGGGAGGGGCGAGCAGTACTTC. It translates to CASSYTSGRGEQYF.

This chain links TRBV2 with TRBJ2-1; 7 nucleotides match TRBD1. CDR1 and CDR2 from the germline V gene are SNHLY and FYNNEI. CDR3 length: 16 residues. V dropped 0 bases and J dropped 8; count of bases not matched to a gene: 10. CDR3 sequence reads: CASSEAGPWQGDEQFF. In nucleotides, the CDR3 is TGTGCCAGCAGTGAAGCGGGGCCCTGGCAGGGGGATGAGCAGTTCTTC. Complete variable domain (other parts from reference TRBV2 and TRBJ2-1): EPEVTQTPSHQVTQMGQEVILRCVPISNHLYFYWYRQILGQKVEFLVSFYNNEISEKSEIFDDQFSVERPDGSNFTLKIRSTKLEDSAMYFCASSEAGPWQGDEQFFGPGTRLTVL.

This clone was counted a few times. This chain connects TRBV30 to TRBJ1-5, with D possibly matching TRBD1 (6 bases). V lost 2 bases, J lost 1 base, and 15 bases lay in between. Germline-derived CDR1 and CDR2 are GTSNPN and SVGIG (reference sequence). The CDR3 runs 16 residues. This chain's CDR3 is CAWSFTGRGSNQPQHF. In DNA, the CDR3 is TGTGCCTGGAGTTTCACAGGGCGGGGGAGCAATCAGCCCCAGCATTTT.

The CDR3 reads CASSLVGEAGNQPQHF. The CDR3 DNA is TGTGCCAGCAGCTTGGTAGGGGAAGCAGGCAATCAGCCCCAGCATTTT. The rearrangement uses TRBV5-5 and TRBJ1-5; TRBD1 is a possible D gene (5 bases). Germline loops: CDR1 SGHKS, CDR2 YYEKEE (reference sequence). V dropped 0 bases and J dropped 2 bases, with 12 bases sitting between them. The CDR3 runs 16 residues. Drawing the rest from reference TRBV5-5 and TRBJ1-5, the complete variable domain is DAGVTQSPTHLIKTRGQQVTLRCSPISGHKSVSWYQQVLGQGPQFIFQYYEKEERGRGNFPDRFSARQFPNYSSELNVNALLLGDSALYLCASSLVGEAGNQPQHFGDGTRLSIL.

The chain links TRBV9 to TRBJ2-3; D possibly corresponds to TRBD1 (6 bases). CDR3 length: 15 residues. Trimming removed 3 bases at V and 0 bases at J, with 11 bases between. CDR1 and CDR2 (germline): SGDLS, YYNGEE. The CDR3 DNA sequence: TGTGCCAGCAGCGCCGGACAGCCAAGCACAGATACGCAGTATTTT. Translated: CASSAGQPSTDTQYF.

The genes are TRBV13 and TRBJ2-6; D is unclear. This CDR3 comprises 15 residues. Trimming shortened V by 5 bases and J by 0 bases, and 8 bases separated the two germline ends. CDR1 PRHDT and CDR2 FYEKMQ come from the germline V gene (reference sequence). The DNA for the CDR3 is TGTGCCAGCAGCCTAGAGCACTCTGGGGCCAACGTCCTGACTTTC. This codes for CASSLEHSGANVLTF.

This chain joins TRBV12-3 or TRBV12-4 and TRBJ1-5; unclear D gene. The CDR3 has 13 residues. The V and J ends lost 3 bases and 4 bases respectively, with 7 bases between them. The CDR3, as DNA: TGTGCCAGCAGTTTTTCAGTGAATCAGCCCCAGCATTTT. It translates to CASSFSVNQPQHF.

This chain joins TRBV15 and TRBJ1-1; possibly TRBD1 for D (6 bases). Germline assignment: CDR1 LNHNV and CDR2 YYDKDF (reference sequence). The CDR3 runs to 14 residues. Trimming stripped 8 bases from V and 6 bases from J, with 19 bases between. This chain's CDR3 is CATRGAGANPEAFF. The CDR3 DNA is TGTGCCACCCGCGGGGCGGGGGCAAACCCTGAAGCTTTCTTT.